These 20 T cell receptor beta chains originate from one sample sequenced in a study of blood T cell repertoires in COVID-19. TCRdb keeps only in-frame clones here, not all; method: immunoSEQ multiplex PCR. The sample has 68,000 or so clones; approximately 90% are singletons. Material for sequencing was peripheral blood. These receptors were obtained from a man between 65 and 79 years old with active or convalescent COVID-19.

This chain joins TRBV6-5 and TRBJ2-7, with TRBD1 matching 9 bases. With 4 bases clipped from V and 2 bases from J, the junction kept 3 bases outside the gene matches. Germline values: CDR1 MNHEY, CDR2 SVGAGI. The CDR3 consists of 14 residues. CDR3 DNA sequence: TGTGCCAGCAGTTCACAGGGGGCGACCTACGAGCAGTACTTC. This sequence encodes CASSSQGATYEQYF.

Here the CDR3 DNA reads TGTGCCAGTAGTATAAACAGATACAATGAGCAGTTCTTC. This encodes CASSINRYNEQFF. The chain employs TRBV19 and TRBJ2-1; no clear D gene. The CDR3 is 13 amino acids. Germline CDR1 reads LNHDA; CDR2 reads SQIVND (reference sequence). V lost 2 bases, J lost 4 bases, and 6 bases lay in between.

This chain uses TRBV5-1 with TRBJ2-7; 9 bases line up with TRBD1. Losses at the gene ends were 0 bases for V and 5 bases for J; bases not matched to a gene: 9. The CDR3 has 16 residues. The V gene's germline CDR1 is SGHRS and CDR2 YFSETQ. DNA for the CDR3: TGCGCCAGCAGCTTGGCGGGGGACAGGGTGGGCAACGAGCAGTACTTC. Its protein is CASSLAGDRVGNEQYF.

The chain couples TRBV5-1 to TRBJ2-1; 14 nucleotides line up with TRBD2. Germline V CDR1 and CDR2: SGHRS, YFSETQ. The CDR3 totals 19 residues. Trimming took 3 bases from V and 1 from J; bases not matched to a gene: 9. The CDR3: CASSSRGLAGAGSYNEQFF. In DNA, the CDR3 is TGCGCCAGCAGCTCAAGGGGACTAGCGGGAGCCGGTTCCTACAATGAGCAGTTCTTC.

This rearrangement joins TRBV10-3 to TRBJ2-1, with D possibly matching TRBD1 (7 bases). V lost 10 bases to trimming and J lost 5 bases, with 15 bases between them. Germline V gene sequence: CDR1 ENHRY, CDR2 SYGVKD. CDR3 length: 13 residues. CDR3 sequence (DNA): TGTGCCAGCCAGGGGGGAAAGGACAATGAGCAGTTCTTC. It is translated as CASQGGKDNEQFF.

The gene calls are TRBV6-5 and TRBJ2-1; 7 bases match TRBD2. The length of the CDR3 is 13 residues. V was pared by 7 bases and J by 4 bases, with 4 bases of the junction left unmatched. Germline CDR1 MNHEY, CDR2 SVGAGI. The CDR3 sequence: CASMSGGYNEQFF. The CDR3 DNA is TGTGCCAGCATGTCGGGGGGTTACAATGAGCAGTTCTTC.

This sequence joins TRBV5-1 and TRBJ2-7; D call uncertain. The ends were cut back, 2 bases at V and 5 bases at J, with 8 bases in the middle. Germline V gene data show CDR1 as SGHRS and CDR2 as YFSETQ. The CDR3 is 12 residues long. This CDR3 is CASSLRTDEQYF. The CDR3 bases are TGCGCCAGCAGCTTAAGAACAGACGAGCAGTACTTC.

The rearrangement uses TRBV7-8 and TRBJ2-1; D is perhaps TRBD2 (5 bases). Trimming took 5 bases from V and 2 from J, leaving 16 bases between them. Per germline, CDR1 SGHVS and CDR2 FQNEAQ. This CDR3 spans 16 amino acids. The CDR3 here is CASSREAVSTYNEQFF. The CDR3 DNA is TGTGCCAGCAGCCGAGAAGCGGTGAGCACCTACAATGAGCAGTTCTTC.

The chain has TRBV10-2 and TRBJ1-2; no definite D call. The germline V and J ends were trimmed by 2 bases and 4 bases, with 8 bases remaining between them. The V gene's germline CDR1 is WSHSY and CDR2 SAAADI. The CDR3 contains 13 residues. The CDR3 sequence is CASSEGLIYGYTF. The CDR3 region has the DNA TGCGCCAGCAGTGAGGGGCTTATCTATGGCTACACCTTC.

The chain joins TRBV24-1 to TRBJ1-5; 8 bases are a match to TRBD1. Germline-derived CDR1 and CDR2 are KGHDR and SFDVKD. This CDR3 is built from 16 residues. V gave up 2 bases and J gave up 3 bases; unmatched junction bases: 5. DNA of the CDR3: TGTGCCACCAGTGATTATAGACAGGGGAACAATCAGCCCCAGCATTTT. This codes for CATSDYRQGNNQPQHF.

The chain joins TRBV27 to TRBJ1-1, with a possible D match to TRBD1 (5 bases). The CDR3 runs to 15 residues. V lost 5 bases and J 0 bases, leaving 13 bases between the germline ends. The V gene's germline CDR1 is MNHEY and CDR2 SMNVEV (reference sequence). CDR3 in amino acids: CASSLSGTMNTEAFF. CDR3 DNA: TGTGCCAGCAGTCTCTCAGGGACTATGAACACTGAAGCTTTCTTT.

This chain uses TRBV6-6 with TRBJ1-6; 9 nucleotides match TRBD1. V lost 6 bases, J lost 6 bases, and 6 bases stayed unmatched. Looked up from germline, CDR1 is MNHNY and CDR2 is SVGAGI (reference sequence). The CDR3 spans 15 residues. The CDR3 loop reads CASRGGTGRNSPLHF. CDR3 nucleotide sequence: TGTGCCAGCAGGGGCGGGACAGGGCGTAATTCACCCCTCCACTTT.

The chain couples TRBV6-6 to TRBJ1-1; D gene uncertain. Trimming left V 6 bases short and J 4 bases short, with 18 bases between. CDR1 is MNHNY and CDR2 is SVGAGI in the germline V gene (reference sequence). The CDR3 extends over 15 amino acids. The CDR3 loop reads CASRRSEGAGTEAFF. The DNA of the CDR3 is TGTGCCAGCAGACGAAGTGAGGGCGCGGGCACTGAAGCTTTCTTT.

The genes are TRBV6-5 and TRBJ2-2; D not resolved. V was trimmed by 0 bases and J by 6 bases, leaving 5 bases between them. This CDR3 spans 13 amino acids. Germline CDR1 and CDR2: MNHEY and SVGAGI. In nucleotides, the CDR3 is TGTGCCAGCAGTTACTCGACTCCCGGGGAGCTGTTTTTT. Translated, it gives CASSYSTPGELFF.

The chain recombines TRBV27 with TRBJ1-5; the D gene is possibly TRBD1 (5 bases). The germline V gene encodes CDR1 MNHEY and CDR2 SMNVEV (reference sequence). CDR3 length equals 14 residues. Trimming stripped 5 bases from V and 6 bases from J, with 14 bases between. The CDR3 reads CASSPQGIGQPQHF. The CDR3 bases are TGTGCCAGCAGTCCCCAGGGTATTGGTCAGCCCCAGCATTTT.

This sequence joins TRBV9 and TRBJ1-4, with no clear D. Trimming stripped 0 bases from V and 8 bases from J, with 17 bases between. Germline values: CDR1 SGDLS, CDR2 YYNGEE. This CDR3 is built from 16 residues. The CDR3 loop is CASSVAPVGMGEKLFF. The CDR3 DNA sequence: TGTGCCAGCAGCGTAGCCCCGGTCGGGATGGGGGAAAAACTGTTTTTT.

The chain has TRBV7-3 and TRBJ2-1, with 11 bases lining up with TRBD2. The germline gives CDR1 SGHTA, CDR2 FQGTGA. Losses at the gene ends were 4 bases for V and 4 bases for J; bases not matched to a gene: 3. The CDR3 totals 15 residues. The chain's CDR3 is CASSSGLAGYNEQFF. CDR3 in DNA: TGTGCCAGCAGCTCTGGACTAGCGGGTTACAATGAGCAGTTCTTC.

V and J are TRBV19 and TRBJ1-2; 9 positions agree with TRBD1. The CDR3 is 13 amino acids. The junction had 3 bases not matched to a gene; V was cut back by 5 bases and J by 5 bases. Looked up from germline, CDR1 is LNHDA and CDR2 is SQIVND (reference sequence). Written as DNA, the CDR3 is TGTGCCAGTAGTTCACAGGGGGCGTATGGCTACACCTTC. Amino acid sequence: CASSSQGAYGYTF.

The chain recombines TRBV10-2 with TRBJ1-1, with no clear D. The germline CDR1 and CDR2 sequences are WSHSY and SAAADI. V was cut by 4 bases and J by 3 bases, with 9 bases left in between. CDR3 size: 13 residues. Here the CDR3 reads CASSAIRYTEAFF. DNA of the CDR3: TGCGCCAGCAGTGCAATACGGTACACTGAAGCTTTCTTT.

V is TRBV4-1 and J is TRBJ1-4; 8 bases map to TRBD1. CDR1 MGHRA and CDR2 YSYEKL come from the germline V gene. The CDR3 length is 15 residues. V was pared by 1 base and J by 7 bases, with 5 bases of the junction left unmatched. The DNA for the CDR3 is TGCGCCAGCAGCCAAGTTAACAGGGGGGTTGAAAAACTGTTTTTT. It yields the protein CASSQVNRGVEKLFF.